A single sample gave rise to the 20 T cell receptor beta chains below, sequenced in a study of cytomegalovirus exposure and HLA in healthy donors. The PCR had 60 Vbeta and 13 Jbeta primers. The assay was immunoSEQ multiplex PCR, and TCRdb's table has in-frame clones only and misses some. The sample contains more than 110,000 clones, roughly three quarters of which appear only once. Material: PBMCs. The receptor set was obtained from a man in his late teens or twenties in good health and CMV-seronegative.

The V gene is TRBV5-6, the J gene TRBJ2-7; possibly TRBD1 for D (5 bases). The V end lost 2 bases, the J end lost 5 bases, and 11 bases lay between the germline ends. This CDR3 is built from 13 residues. Germline V gene sequence: CDR1 SGHDT, CDR2 YYEEEE. CDR3 loop: CASSLSGYNEQYF. In DNA, the CDR3 is TGTGCCAGCAGCTTATCAGGGTACAACGAGCAGTACTTC.

The chain is built from TRBV6-5 and TRBJ1-1, with D tentatively TRBD1 (5 bases). The V gene's germline CDR1 is MNHEY and CDR2 SVGAGI. V shed 6 bases and J shed 0 bases, with 11 bases lying between them. CDR3 length: 14 amino acids. The CDR3 coding sequence is TGTGCCAGCAGGTCGACAGCTATGAACACTGAAGCTTTCTTT. Its translation: CASRSTAMNTEAFF.

The V and J genes are TRBV11-3 and TRBJ2-3; 7 nucleotides agree with TRBD1. This CDR3 is built from 15 residues. The V gene's germline CDR1 is SGHNT and CDR2 YENEEA. The ends lost 4 bases at V and 2 bases at J; junction bases unmatched: 6. CDR3 region: CASSWTGANTDTQYF. The CDR3 bases are TGTGCCAGCAGCTGGACAGGCGCTAACACAGATACGCAGTATTTT.

The V call is TRBV10-2, the J call TRBJ2-3; a possible D gene is TRBD1 (5 bases). Germline V gives CDR1 WSHSY, CDR2 SAAADI. This CDR3 is built from 13 residues. Trimming stripped 3 bases from V and 4 bases from J, with 8 bases between. CDR3 sequence: CASSDPGSDTQYF. As DNA, the CDR3 is TGCGCCAGCAGTGACCCAGGGTCAGATACGCAGTATTTT.

The chain links TRBV5-1 to TRBJ1-1; possibly TRBD1 for D (5 bases). CDR3 length equals 14 residues. Trimming removed 2 bases from V and 5 bases from J, with 13 bases in between. Germline-derived CDR1 and CDR2 are SGHRS and YFSETQ. DNA of the CDR3: TGCGCCAGCAGCTTCAAGGGGTGGGGTACTGAAGCTTTCTTT. Translated, it gives CASSFKGWGTEAFF. Together with reference TRBV5-1 and TRBJ1-1, the CDR3 gives the full variable domain: KAGVTQTPRYLIKTRGQQVTLSCSPISGHRSVSWYQQTPGQGLQFLFEYFSETQRNKGNFPGRFSGRQFSNSRSEMNVSTLELGDSALYLCASSFKGWGTEAFFGQGTRLTVV.

The chain combines TRBV19 with TRBJ2-6, with D perhaps TRBD1 (5 bases). The V gene's germline CDR1 is LNHDA and CDR2 SQIVND (reference sequence). Trimming left V 3 bases short and J 1 base short, with 10 bases between. The CDR3 length is 16 residues. Here the CDR3 reads CASSIVSGSGANVLTF. DNA of the CDR3: TGTGCCAGTAGTATCGTCTCAGGGTCTGGGGCCAACGTCCTGACTTTC.

This sequence joins TRBV19 and TRBJ2-5, with D maybe TRBD2 (5 bases). This CDR3 is 13 amino acids long. Germline CDR1 LNHDA, CDR2 SQIVND (reference sequence). V lost 2 bases, J lost 5 bases, and 9 bases lay in between. CDR3 loop: CASSITGSETQYF. CDR3 DNA: TGTGCCAGTAGTATAACGGGAAGCGAGACCCAGTACTTC. The variable domain in full, with the rest retrieved from reference TRBV19 and TRBJ2-5, is DGGITQSPKYLFRKEGQNVTLSCEQNLNHDAMYWYRQDPGQGLRLIYYSQIVNDFQKGDIAEGYSVSREKKESFPLTVTSAQKNPTAFYLCASSITGSETQYFGPGTRLLVL.

The table lists this clone with a count of one. The V gene is TRBV7-9, the J gene TRBJ1-2, with unresolved D. Deletions cut 0 bases from V and 3 bases from J, with 11 bases between. This CDR3 is built from 15 residues. Germline lookup yields CDR1 SEHNR and CDR2 FQNEAQ (reference sequence). The CDR3 sequence: CASSLAPREDYGYTF. DNA for the CDR3: TGTGCCAGCAGCTTAGCCCCAAGGGAGGACTATGGCTACACCTTC.

This clone has more than one count but fewer than ten. The V and J genes are TRBV6-6 and TRBJ1-2, with D uncertain. The CDR3 runs 13 residues. Germline V lookup: CDR1 MNHNY, CDR2 SVGAGI (reference sequence). V dropped 6 bases and J dropped 7 bases, with 15 bases sitting between them. The CDR3 spells CASSQAGPSGYTF. The CDR3 DNA sequence: TGTGCCAGCAGCCAGGCCGGCCCCAGTGGCTACACCTTC.

The chain combines TRBV5-1 with TRBJ1-2; possibly TRBD1 for D (5 bases). The CDR3 length is 13 residues. Germline V gene lookup returns CDR1 SGHRS and CDR2 YFSETQ. V was trimmed by 0 bases and J by 4 bases, leaving 7 bases between them. The CDR3 here is CASSLEDIYGYTF. The CDR3 coding sequence is TGCGCCAGCAGCTTGGAGGACATCTATGGCTACACCTTC.

This chain joins TRBV10-2 and TRBJ1-1; TRBD1 agrees at 10 bases. Germline assignment: CDR1 WSHSY and CDR2 SAAADI. The V segment lost 7 bases and the J segment 2 bases; nucleotides outside the gene matches: 19. The CDR3 is 19 amino acids. The CDR3 protein is CASTSPIGDRGLGNTEAFF. The CDR3, as DNA: TGCGCCAGCACTAGCCCGATCGGGGACAGGGGCCTGGGTAACACTGAAGCTTTCTTT.

The V and J genes are TRBV7-9 and TRBJ1-3; 10 bases line up with TRBD1. V lost 3 bases, J lost 0 bases, and 2 bases stayed unmatched. The length of the CDR3 is 16 residues. The V gene's germline CDR1 is SEHNR and CDR2 FQNEAQ (reference sequence). CDR3 in DNA: TGTGCCAGCAGCTTGACAGGGGGCAACTCTGGAAACACCATATATTTT. Translating gives CASSLTGGNSGNTIYF.

The gene calls are TRBV30 and TRBJ1-4; 11 bases are shared with TRBD1. This CDR3 has 14 residues. V was pared by 1 base and J by 7 bases, with 2 bases of the junction left unmatched. CDR1 and CDR2 from the germline V gene are GTSNPN and SVGIG (reference sequence). The CDR3 sequence is CAWSGGTGGEKLFF. The CDR3 DNA sequence: TGTGCCTGGAGTGGCGGGACAGGGGGTGAAAAACTGTTTTTT.

The chain is built from TRBV5-1 and TRBJ1-4; 8 bases match TRBD1. J lost 13 bases, V lost 4 bases, and 6 bases had no gene match. Germline-derived CDR1 and CDR2 are SGHRS and YFSETQ. This CDR3 region has 12 residues. The CDR3 nucleotides are TGCGCCAGCAGCCTTGGACAGGGTCGACTGTTTTTT. Amino acids: CASSLGQGRLFF.

The chain links TRBV2 to TRBJ2-7, with a weak D call TRBD1 (7 bases). Germline-derived CDR1 and CDR2 are SNHLY and FYNNEI. The V end was cut by 6 bases, the J end by 2 bases, with 11 bases between. This CDR3 region has 13 residues. CDR3 loop: CASRIRGAYEQYF. CDR3 DNA: TGTGCCAGCAGGATCAGGGGGGCCTACGAGCAGTACTTC.

The rearrangement links TRBV6-1 to TRBJ1-6, with a tentative D call TRBD1 (6 bases). V was pared by 10 bases and J by 4 bases, with 17 bases between. Germline V gene sequence: CDR1 MNHNS, CDR2 SASEGT. The CDR3 contains 15 residues. CDR3 nucleotide sequence: TGTGCCACCGCCGTAGGGGGTAGTTATAATTCACCCCTCCACTTT. This sequence encodes CATAVGGSYNSPLHF.

The rearrangement joins TRBV10-3 to TRBJ1-5; D is perhaps TRBD1 (6 bases). From germline, CDR1 is ENHRY and CDR2 SYGVKD. Between the trimmed V and J ends, which lost 0 bases and 4 bases, there was a span of 19 bases. CDR3 size: 18 residues. The CDR3 region has the DNA TGTGCCATCAGTGAGTCGATTTCACGGGGGGCGCGGAATCAGCCCCAGCATTTT. It specifies CAISESISRGARNQPQHF.

There are a few counts of this clone. CDR3 in amino acids: CASKYSNQPQHF. The CDR3 region has the DNA TGTGCCAGCAAATATAGCAATCAGCCCCAGCATTTT. The chain combines TRBV6-1 with TRBJ1-5; no reliable D call. This CDR3 region has 12 residues. The germline V gene has CDR1 MNHNS and CDR2 SASEGT. V shed 7 bases and J shed 0 bases, with 4 bases lying between them.

The rearrangement links TRBV5-4 to TRBJ1-2; 7 bases line up with TRBD1. CDR1 and CDR2 from the germline V gene are SGHNT and YYREEE (reference sequence). V shed 3 bases, J shed 2 bases, and the junction held 4 bases outside the gene matches. The CDR3 has 14 amino acids. CDR3 sequence reads: CASSSDRPNYGYTF. The CDR3 DNA sequence: TGTGCCAGCAGCTCGGACAGGCCCAACTATGGCTACACCTTC.

The count of this clone is one. The same CDR3 arises from other DNA sequences in this sample as well. The gene calls are TRBV6-5 and TRBJ1-1; D not resolved. The ends were cut back, 0 bases at V and 4 bases at J, with 9 bases in the middle. There are 14 residues in the CDR3. The V gene's germline CDR1 is MNHEY and CDR2 SVGAGI. For the CDR3, the DNA is TGTGCCAGCAGTTACTCCGGGGATGGCACTGAAGCTTTCTTT. Protein sequence: CASSYSGDGTEAFF.